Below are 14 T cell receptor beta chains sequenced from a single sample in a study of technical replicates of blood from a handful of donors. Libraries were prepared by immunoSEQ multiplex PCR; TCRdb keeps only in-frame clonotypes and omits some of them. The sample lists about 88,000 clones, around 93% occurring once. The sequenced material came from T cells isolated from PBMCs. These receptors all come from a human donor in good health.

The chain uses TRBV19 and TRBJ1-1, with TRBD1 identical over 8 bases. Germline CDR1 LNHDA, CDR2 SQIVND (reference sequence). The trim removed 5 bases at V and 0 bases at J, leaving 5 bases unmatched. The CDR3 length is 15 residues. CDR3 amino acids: CASSSRQGMNTEAFF. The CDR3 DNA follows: TGTGCCAGTAGTTCCCGACAGGGGATGAACACTGAAGCTTTCTTT.

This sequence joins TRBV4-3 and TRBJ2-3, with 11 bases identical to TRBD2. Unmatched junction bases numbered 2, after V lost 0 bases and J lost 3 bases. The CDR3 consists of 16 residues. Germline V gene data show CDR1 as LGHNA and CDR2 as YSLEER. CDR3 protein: CASSQELAGATDTQYF. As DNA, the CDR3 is TGCGCCAGCAGCCAAGAACTAGCGGGAGCTACAGATACGCAGTATTTT.

The CDR3 DNA follows: TGCGCCAGCAGCTTGGTGGTGGGAGCCAGCACAGATACGCAGTATTTT. This gives the protein CASSLVVGASTDTQYF. The rearrangement links TRBV5-1 to TRBJ2-3; TRBD2 might be the D (5 bases). The CDR3 runs to 16 residues. V was shortened by 0 bases and J by 0 bases, with 11 bases between the two germline ends. The germline CDR1 and CDR2 sequences are SGHRS and YFSETQ.

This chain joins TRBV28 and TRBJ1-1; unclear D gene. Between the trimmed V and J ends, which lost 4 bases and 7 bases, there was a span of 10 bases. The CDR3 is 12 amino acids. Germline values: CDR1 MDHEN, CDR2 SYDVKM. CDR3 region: CASSWTWREAFF. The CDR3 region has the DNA TGTGCCAGCAGTTGGACTTGGCGTGAAGCTTTCTTT.

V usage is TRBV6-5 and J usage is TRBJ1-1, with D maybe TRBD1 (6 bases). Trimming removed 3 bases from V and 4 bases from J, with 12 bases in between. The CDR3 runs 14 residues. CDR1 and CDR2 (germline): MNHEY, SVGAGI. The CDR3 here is CASSYNRAATEAFF. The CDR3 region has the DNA TGTGCCAGCAGTTATAACAGGGCGGCCACTGAAGCTTTCTTT.

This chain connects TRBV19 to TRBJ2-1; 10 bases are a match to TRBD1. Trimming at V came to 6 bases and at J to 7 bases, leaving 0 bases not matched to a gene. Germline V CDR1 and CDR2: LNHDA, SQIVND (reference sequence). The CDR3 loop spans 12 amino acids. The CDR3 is CASRGQGNEQFF. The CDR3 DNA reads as TGTGCCAGTAGGGGACAGGGGAATGAGCAGTTCTTC.

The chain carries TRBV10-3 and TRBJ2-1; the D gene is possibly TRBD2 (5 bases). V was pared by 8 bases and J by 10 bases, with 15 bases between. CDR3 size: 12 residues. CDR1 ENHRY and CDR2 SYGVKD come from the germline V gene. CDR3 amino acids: CAIVSPGIEQFF. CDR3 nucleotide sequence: TGTGCCATCGTATCTCCGGGGATCGAGCAGTTCTTC.

CDR3 coding DNA: TGTGCCAGCAGCTTGTACCGGGGATACAATGAGCAGTTCTTC. Protein product: CASSLYRGYNEQFF. This chain uses TRBV5-6 with TRBJ2-1; D might be TRBD2 (5 bases). V lost 1 base and J 4 bases, leaving 9 bases between the germline ends. Germline V gene sequence: CDR1 SGHDT, CDR2 YYEEEE. This CDR3 is built from 14 residues.

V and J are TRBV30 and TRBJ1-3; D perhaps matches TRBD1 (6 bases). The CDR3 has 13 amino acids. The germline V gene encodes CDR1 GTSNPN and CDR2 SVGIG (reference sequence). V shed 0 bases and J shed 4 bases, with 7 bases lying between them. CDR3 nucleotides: TGTGCCTGGAGTGTGGGGGCAGGAAACACCATATATTTT. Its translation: CAWSVGAGNTIYF.

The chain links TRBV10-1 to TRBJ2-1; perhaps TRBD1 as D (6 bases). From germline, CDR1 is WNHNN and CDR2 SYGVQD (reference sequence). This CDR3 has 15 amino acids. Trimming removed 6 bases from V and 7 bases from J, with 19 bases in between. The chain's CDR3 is CASSPPGQGLNEQFF. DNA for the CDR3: TGCGCCAGCAGCCCCCCGGGGCAGGGGCTGAATGAGCAGTTCTTC.

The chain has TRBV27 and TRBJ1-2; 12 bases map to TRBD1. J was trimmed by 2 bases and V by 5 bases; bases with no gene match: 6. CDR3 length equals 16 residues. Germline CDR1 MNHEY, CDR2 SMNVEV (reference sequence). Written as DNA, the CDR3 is TGTGCCAGCAGTCCCGTGGGACAGGGGGCGAACTATGGCTACACCTTC. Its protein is CASSPVGQGANYGYTF.

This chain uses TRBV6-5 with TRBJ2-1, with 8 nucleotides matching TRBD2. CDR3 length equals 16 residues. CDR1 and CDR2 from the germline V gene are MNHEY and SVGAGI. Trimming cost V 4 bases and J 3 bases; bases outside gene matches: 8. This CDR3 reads CASSLTGLEGYNEQFF. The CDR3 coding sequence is TGTGCCAGCAGTTTGACGGGACTAGAGGGCTACAATGAGCAGTTCTTC.

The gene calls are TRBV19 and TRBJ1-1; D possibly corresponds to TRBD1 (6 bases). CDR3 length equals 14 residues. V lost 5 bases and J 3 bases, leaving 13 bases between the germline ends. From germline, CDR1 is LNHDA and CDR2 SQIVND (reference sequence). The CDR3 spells CASSPPWTDTEAFF. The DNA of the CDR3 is TGTGCCAGTAGTCCCCCCTGGACAGACACTGAAGCTTTCTTT.

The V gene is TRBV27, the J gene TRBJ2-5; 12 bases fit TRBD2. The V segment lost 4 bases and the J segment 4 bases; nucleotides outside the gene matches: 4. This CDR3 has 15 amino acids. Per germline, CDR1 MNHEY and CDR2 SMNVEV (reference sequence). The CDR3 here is CASSWTGLAGETQYF. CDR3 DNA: TGTGCCAGCAGTTGGACGGGACTAGCGGGAGAGACCCAGTACTTC.